The entry below gives a single T cell receptor beta chain sequence along with its context. Germline-derived CDR1 and CDR2 are SGHRS and YFSETQ. V gave up 0 bases and J gave up 2 bases, with 11 bases separating them. The CDR3 totals 15 residues. The PCR was carried out with 60 Vbeta primers and 13 Jbeta primers. Clones were sequenced by immunoSEQ multiplex PCR, and TCRdb holds only the in-frame ones, with some missing. The table includes about 140,000 clones, 60% to 80% detected once. The data were obtained in a study of cytomegalovirus exposure and HLA in healthy donors. Sequenced: PBMCs. The clonotype was recovered from a man aged 40-49 years in good health and CMV-seronegative. The chain links TRBV5-1 to TRBJ2-5; maybe TRBD1 (5 bases). This CDR3 reads CASSLEGVRQETQYF. In nucleotides, the CDR3 is TGCGCCAGCAGCTTGGAAGGGGTTAGGCAAGAGACCCAGTACTTC.